The 20 T cell receptor beta chains presented below share a single source sample, sequenced in a study of cytotoxic CD8 clonotypes in ibrutinib-treated CLL. Assay used: immunoSEQ multiplex PCR; TCRdb lists only in-frame clones, some missing. Counted here are about 20,000 clones, roughly 75% occurring once; the ten biggest clones make up approximately 6.9%. The sequencing used PBMCs, collected before ibrutinib treatment. The origin of the receptors is a human donor with chronic lymphocytic leukemia.

This sequence joins TRBV6-5 and TRBJ1-1; 9 bases fit TRBD1. V trimming: 6 bases; J trimming: 1 base; junction bases outside the gene matches: 6. This CDR3 is built from 15 residues. Germline CDR1 reads MNHEY; CDR2 reads SVGAGI. The DNA for the CDR3 is TGTGCCAGCAGGCACAGGGGGCTGGGGAACACTGAAGCTTTCTTT. Its translation is CASRHRGLGNTEAFF.

By frequency in the sample, this clone is medium-sized. The gene calls are TRBV6-4 and TRBJ1-2; D ambiguous. Germline loops: CDR1 MRHNA, CDR2 SNTAGT. With 3 bases removed from V and 4 bases from J, the gap between germline ends came to 15 bases. The CDR3 is 15 amino acids. CDR3 bases: TGTGCCAGCAGTGAACCCGACGGTCCGGGCTATGGCTACACCTTC. Amino acids: CASSEPDGPGYGYTF.

This chain joins TRBV19 and TRBJ2-1; D remains unclear. Per germline, CDR1 LNHDA and CDR2 SQIVND (reference sequence). Trimming left V 0 bases short and J 4 bases short, with 1 base between. The CDR3 covers 12 residues. CDR3 nucleotides: TGTGCCAGTAGTATAGAATACAATGAGCAGTTCTTC. Translating gives CASSIEYNEQFF.

The chain couples TRBV4-2 to TRBJ2-7, with 11 bases identical to TRBD2. Unmatched junction bases numbered 5, after V lost 3 bases and J lost 1 base. The CDR3 consists of 16 residues. Germline CDR1 is LGHNA and CDR2 is YNFKEQ. The CDR3 DNA is TGTGCCAGCAGCCAGTCCGGGACTAGCGGTTCCTACGAGCAGTACTTC. It specifies CASSQSGTSGSYEQYF.

This chain links TRBV5-4 with TRBJ1-1, with D possibly matching TRBD1 (6 bases). This CDR3 has 15 amino acids. Germline V lookup: CDR1 SGHNT, CDR2 YYREEE (reference sequence). Trimming shortened V by 2 bases and J by 0 bases, and 11 bases separated the two germline ends. In DNA form, the CDR3 reads TGTGCCAGCAGCTTACAGGGAAGGTTGAACACTGAAGCTTTCTTT. It translates to CASSLQGRLNTEAFF.

The V and J genes are TRBV2 and TRBJ1-3, with a tentative D call TRBD1 (5 bases). This CDR3 is built from 14 residues. Germline loops: CDR1 SNHLY, CDR2 FYNNEI. V dropped 5 bases and J dropped 1 base, with 9 bases sitting between them. The CDR3 DNA follows: TGTGCCAGCAGTCCTCCAGGGTCTGGAAACACCATATATTTT. It yields the protein CASSPPGSGNTIYF.

The V call is TRBV5-6, the J call TRBJ1-5, with D uncertain. Germline V lookup: CDR1 SGHDT, CDR2 YYEEEE. Trimming removed 2 bases from V and 0 bases from J, with 15 bases in between. The CDR3 extends over 17 amino acids. The CDR3 loop reads CASSFSTGTYSNQPQHF. CDR3 bases: TGTGCCAGCAGCTTTTCGACGGGAACTTATAGCAATCAGCCCCAGCATTTT. Full variable domain (rest looked up from reference TRBV5-6 and TRBJ1-5): DAGVTQSPTHLIKTRGQQVTLRCSPKSGHDTVSWYQQALGQGPQFIFQYYEEEERQRGNFPDRFSGHQFPNYSSELNVNALLLGDSALYLCASSFSTGTYSNQPQHFGDGTRLSIL.

This chain joins TRBV18 and TRBJ2-7; D not certain. This CDR3 has 11 residues. Trimming removed 2 bases at V and 5 bases at J, with 4 bases between. CDR1 KGHSH and CDR2 LQKENI come from the germline V gene. The CDR3 protein is CASSPKNEQYF. The CDR3, as DNA: TGTGCCAGCTCACCAAAGAACGAGCAGTACTTC.

The chain employs TRBV7-2 and TRBJ2-4, with TRBD1 matching over 11 bases. The CDR3 has 16 residues. The germline CDR1 and CDR2 sequences are SGHTA and FQGNSA. The trim removed 5 bases at V and 2 bases at J, leaving 5 bases unmatched. The CDR3 sequence is CASSPDRGRSKNIQYF. CDR3 coding DNA: TGTGCCAGCAGCCCGGACAGGGGGCGGTCCAAAAACATTCAGTACTTC.

The rearrangement links TRBV6-5 to TRBJ1-2, with D possibly TRBD1 on 5 matching bases. V lost 5 bases and J 1 base, leaving 8 bases between the germline ends. Germline loops: CDR1 MNHEY, CDR2 SVGAGI. The CDR3 covers 13 residues. For the CDR3, the DNA is TGTGCCAGCAGTGACAGAGATAACTATGGCTACACCTTC. This codes for CASSDRDNYGYTF.

CDR3 in amino acids: CASSGKYLKQGRRQPQHF. The CDR3 DNA reads as TGTGCCAGCAGCGGAAAATACCTCAAACAGGGTCGTCGTCAGCCCCAGCATTTT. The rearrangement joins TRBV2 to TRBJ1-5, with a tentative D call TRBD1 (6 bases). V was pared by 6 bases and J by 6 bases, with 27 bases between. This CDR3 comprises 18 residues. Germline V gene sequence: CDR1 SNHLY, CDR2 FYNNEI.

The CDR3: CASSPPGTEAFF. DNA of the CDR3: TGTGCCAGCAGCCCCCCCGGCACTGAAGCTTTCTTT. The chain has TRBV5-5 and TRBJ1-1; no clear D. The germline V gene encodes CDR1 SGHKS and CDR2 YYEKEE (reference sequence). V lost 4 bases to trimming and J lost 4 bases, with 8 bases between them. The CDR3 runs to 12 residues.

This sequence joins TRBV7-2 and TRBJ2-7; the match to TRBD2 covers 9 bases. V dropped 2 bases and J dropped 4; count of bases not matched to a gene: 18. This CDR3 has 19 residues. The germline V gene has CDR1 SGHTA and CDR2 FQGNSA. Here the CDR3 reads CASSLQGTPWASGAYEQYF. CDR3 bases: TGTGCCAGCAGCTTACAAGGGACACCGTGGGCTAGCGGGGCTTACGAGCAGTACTTC.

This chain links TRBV6-6 with TRBJ1-1; a weak D match, TRBD1 (6 bases). Trimming shortened V by 7 bases and J by 0 bases, and 12 bases separated the two germline ends. CDR1 is MNHNY and CDR2 is SVGAGI in the germline V gene (reference sequence). The CDR3 is 14 amino acids. DNA for the CDR3: TGTGCCAGCATCGGACAGAACATGAACACTGAAGCTTTCTTT. Residues: CASIGQNMNTEAFF.

The chain combines TRBV4-1 with TRBJ1-2; a possible D gene is TRBD1 (6 bases). The germline V gene encodes CDR1 MGHRA and CDR2 YSYEKL. The CDR3 covers 16 residues. Trimming cost V 4 bases and J 8 bases, with 23 bases left between them. The DNA of the CDR3 is TGCGCCAGCAGCCCTGACCGTTCACAGGGATTGGGCGGCTACACCTTC. It encodes CASSPDRSQGLGGYTF.

This clone has only a few counts. The genes are TRBV6-1 and TRBJ2-7; 9 bases are a match to TRBD2. The CDR3 is 14 amino acids. The germline V gene encodes CDR1 MNHNS and CDR2 SASEGT. With V trimmed by 4 bases and J by 5 bases, 6 bases remained unmatched. DNA of the CDR3: TGTGCCAGCAGTGCGCGGGGGGGGGAACACGAGCAGTACTTC. Amino acid sequence: CASSARGGEHEQYF.

The chain is built from TRBV21-1 and TRBJ2-3. TRBV21-1 is flagged as a pseudogene. This CDR3 spans 13 amino acids. CDR3 protein: CASSKIPTDTQYF. The CDR3 DNA reads TGTGCCAGCAGCAAAATACCGACAGATACGCAGTATTTT.

This rearrangement joins TRBV27 to TRBJ1-2; D possibly corresponds to TRBD1 (5 bases). V was cut by 6 bases and J by 0 bases, with 14 bases left in between. Germline V CDR1 and CDR2: MNHEY, SMNVEV (reference sequence). This CDR3 comprises 15 residues. For the CDR3, the DNA is TGTGCCAGCAGCCCACGGGGGAGGGCTAACTATGGCTACACCTTC. As protein: CASSPRGRANYGYTF.

As for this clone: Relative to the germline gene, one junction end is altered; a read error may explain this. The chain couples TRBV6-5 to TRBJ1-6; 7 bases are shared with TRBD1. Germline V CDR1 and CDR2: MNHEY, SVGAGI. CDR3 size: 14 residues. CDR3 loop: CAGSTGAYNSPLHF. The CDR3 DNA follows: TGTGCCGGCAGCACAGGGGCCTATAATTCACCCCTCCACTTT.

The chain has TRBV15 and TRBJ2-7; 9 bases map to TRBD2. The trim removed 0 bases at V and 7 bases at J, leaving 16 bases unmatched. Germline CDR1 is LNHNV and CDR2 is YYDKDF (reference sequence). This CDR3 has 18 residues. CDR3 region: CATSRETHLAGGPGEQYF. The CDR3 DNA sequence: TGTGCCACCAGCAGAGAGACCCATCTGGCGGGAGGGCCGGGAGAGCAGTACTTC.